Listed below are T cell receptor beta chains from one sample, sequenced in a study of T cells after posttransplantation cyclophosphamide. Sequencing was performed with immunoSEQ multiplex PCR; in TCRdb, only in-frame clones are kept and a portion is missing. The sample contains about 37,000 clones, none of them singletons. Sequencing was done on a sample of PBMCs. These receptors were collected from a man aged 25 to 40 in good health and a related stem cell transplant donor. Both conserved end residues are part of each CDR3. D genes are given only for firm matches. Only part of the rows carry a size: once, few, many, or a class if the clone is expanded.

J: TRBJ2-1; V: TRBV7-3; D: TRBD2; size: many; DNA: TGTGCCAGCAGCCTGGGGCGGGGGAACAATGAGCAGTTCTTC; CDR3: CASSLGRGNNEQFF
J: TRBJ1-2; V: TRBV15; D: -; size: many; DNA: TGTGCCACCAGCCCCACAGTCTACTATGGCTACACCTTC; CDR3: CATSPTVYYGYTF
J: TRBJ2-1; V: TRBV9; D: TRBD2; size: many; DNA: TGTGCCAGCAGCGTAGATCCGGCTAGCGGGGGTCTCTACAATGAGCAGTTCTTC; CDR3: CASSVDPASGGLYNEQFF
J: TRBJ1-3; V: TRBV6-1; D: -; size: many; DNA: TGTGCCAGCCTAAAGGGGGTCACCATATATTTT; CDR3: CASLKGVTIYF
J: TRBJ2-5; V: TRBV19; D: -; size: many; DNA: TGTGCCAGTAGTTGGAGCGGAGGGTCAGAGACCCAGTACTTC; CDR3: CASSWSGGSETQYF
J: TRBJ1-4; V: TRBV13; D: -; size: many; DNA: TGTGCCAGCAGCTTACGGACAGCCTATAATGAAAAACTGTTTTTT; CDR3: CASSLRTAYNEKLFF
J: TRBJ2-3; V: TRBV7-2; D: TRBD2; size: few; DNA: TGTGCCAGCAGCAGCAGGACTAGCGGTACAGATACGCAGTATTTT; CDR3: CASSSRTSGTDTQYF
J: TRBJ1-1; V: TRBV5-6; D: -; size: many; DNA: TGTGCCAGCAGCTCACTAGATACCCGCCTGAACACTGAAGCTTTCTTT; CDR3: CASSSLDTRLNTEAFF
J: TRBJ1-5; V: TRBV19; D: -; size: many; DNA: TGTGCCAGTAGGCGGGACAAGATTATAGTGGAGCCCCAGCATTTT; CDR3: CASRRDKIIVEPQHF
J: TRBJ1-5; V: TRBV25-1; D: -; size: -; DNA: TGTGCCAGCAGTGAATGGGGGGATAATCAGCCCCAGCATTTT; CDR3: CASSEWGDNQPQHF
J: TRBJ2-4; V: TRBV6-6; D: TRBD1; size: many; DNA: TGTGCCAGCAGTCCCGACAGGGAAGGACACATTCAGTACTTC; CDR3: CASSPDREGHIQYF
J: TRBJ2-1; V: TRBV24-1; D: TRBD1; size: -; DNA: TGTGCCACCAGTGACCGCCGGACAGGGGGTTTTCGCAATGAGCAGTTCTTC; CDR3: CATSDRRTGGFRNEQFF
J: TRBJ1-5; V: TRBV15; D: -; size: -; DNA: TGTGCCACCAGCGGCGGACAGCTCAATCAGCCCCAGCATTTT; CDR3: CATSGGQLNQPQHF
J: TRBJ1-4; V: TRBV28; D: -; size: many; DNA: TGTGCCAGCACGGGGGGTGCTAATGAAAAACTGTTTTTT; CDR3: CASTGGANEKLFF
J: TRBJ2-7; V: TRBV2; D: -; size: many; DNA: TGTGCCAATACACCGGGCTCCTACGAGCAGTACTTC; CDR3: CANTPGSYEQYF
J: TRBJ1-3; V: TRBV6-7; D: TRBD1; size: many; DNA: TGTGCCAGCAGTTGCCCTGGGACAGGCTGCGGAAACACCATATATTTT; CDR3: CASSCPGTGCGNTIYF
J: TRBJ2-5; V: TRBV6-2/TRBV6-3; D: -; size: many; DNA: TGTGCCAGCAGTTACTCTCGGGGGTGGGGAGAGACCCAGTACTTC; CDR3: CASSYSRGWGETQYF
J: TRBJ2-7; V: TRBV11-2; D: TRBD1; size: many; DNA: TGTGCCAGCAGCTCCAGGGGGCGCAACTACGAGCAGTACTTC; CDR3: CASSSRGRNYEQYF
J: TRBJ1-4; V: TRBV7-9; D: TRBD1; size: many; DNA: TGTGCCAGCAGCTTAGGGCAGGGGGGCCCTAATGAAAAACTGTTTTTT; CDR3: CASSLGQGGPNEKLFF
J: TRBJ2-1; V: TRBV5-4; D: -; size: few; DNA: TGTGCCAGCAGCTTAGGGTTGGACAATGAGCAGTTCTTC; CDR3: CASSLGLDNEQFF
J: TRBJ2-1; V: TRBV5-4; D: TRBD2; size: many; DNA: TGTGCCAGCAGCCCTCCTAGCGGGGGACAGTTCTTC; CDR3: CASSPPSGGQFF